This entry lists 15 T cell receptor beta chains sequenced from one sample in a study of T cell responses to AZD1222 COVID-19 vaccine. Only in-frame clones appear in the TCRdb table, and some are missing; sequencing was by immunoSEQ multiplex PCR. The repertoire consists of some 55,000 clones, with 89% occurring once and the leading ten covering just under 2%. The sample was peripheral blood, taken on day 0 of AZD1222 vaccination. These receptors all come from an adult in good health.

The chain carries TRBV19 and TRBJ1-3, with a possible D match to TRBD1 (6 bases). The CDR3 has 16 residues. The ends were cut back, 5 bases at V and 2 bases at J, with 16 bases in the middle. Per germline, CDR1 LNHDA and CDR2 SQIVND (reference sequence). For the CDR3, the DNA is TGTGCCAGTAGTCCCTATGCCGGGACAACTGGAAACACCATATATTTT. Amino acids: CASSPYAGTTGNTIYF.

The V call is TRBV5-1, the J call TRBJ2-7; maybe TRBD1 (6 bases). The CDR3 covers 17 residues. Looked up from germline, CDR1 is SGHRS and CDR2 is YFSETQ. V was trimmed by 2 bases and J by 4 bases, leaving 22 bases between them. DNA for the CDR3: TGCGCCAGCAGCTTAACCGGACAGACGAATCCTCCTTACGAGCAGTACTTC. This gives the protein CASSLTGQTNPPYEQYF. Using reference TRBV5-1 and TRBJ2-7 for the parts outside the CDR3, the full variable domain is KAGVTQTPRYLIKTRGQQVTLSCSPISGHRSVSWYQQTPGQGLQFLFEYFSETQRNKGNFPGRFSGRQFSNSRSEMNVSTLELGDSALYLCASSLTGQTNPPYEQYFGPGTRLTVT.

V and J are TRBV5-1 and TRBJ2-2, with D maybe TRBD1 (5 bases). V lost 1 base and J 3 bases, leaving 10 bases between the germline ends. CDR1 and CDR2 (germline): SGHRS, YFSETQ. This CDR3 contains 15 residues. The CDR3 spells CASSLSGQYTGELFF. For the CDR3, the DNA is TGCGCCAGCAGCTTGTCCGGACAATACACCGGGGAGCTGTTTTTT.

The count of this clone is one. This chain connects TRBV9 to TRBJ2-1; D remains ambiguous. The ends were cut back, 4 bases at V and 0 bases at J, with 17 bases in the middle. This CDR3 has 17 residues. Per germline, CDR1 SGDLS and CDR2 YYNGEE. The CDR3 DNA sequence: TGTGCCAGCAGCCTTGGCATTCTGCCTAGCTCCTACAATGAGCAGTTCTTC. Translated, it gives CASSLGILPSSYNEQFF.

The rearrangement links TRBV5-1 to TRBJ2-3, with TRBD2 matching 8 bases. V lost 2 bases to trimming and J lost 8 bases; unmatched junction nucleotides: 7. Germline V CDR1 and CDR2: SGHRS, YFSETQ. The CDR3 runs to 14 residues. The CDR3 region has the DNA TGCGCCAGCAGCTTTATAGCGGGAAGCCTTACGCAGTATTTT. Translated: CASSFIAGSLTQYF.

V is TRBV27 and J is TRBJ1-2; D uncertain. The CDR3 sequence is 13 residues long. From germline, CDR1 is MNHEY and CDR2 SMNVEV (reference sequence). V dropped 6 bases and J dropped 5 bases, with 13 bases sitting between them. CDR3 in DNA: TGTGCCAGCAGACGACACGACGATTATGGCTACACCTTC. It translates to CASRRHDDYGYTF.

The chain carries TRBV5-1 and TRBJ1-1; maybe TRBD1 (6 bases). The V gene's germline CDR1 is SGHRS and CDR2 YFSETQ. The V end lost 5 bases, the J end lost 4 bases, and 12 bases lay between the germline ends. The CDR3 consists of 13 residues. The chain's CDR3 is CASSSKGGTEAFF. CDR3 DNA sequence: TGCGCCAGCAGTTCCAAGGGGGGCACTGAAGCTTTCTTT.

The rearrangement joins TRBV2 to TRBJ1-1, with 7 positions matching TRBD1. This CDR3 has 15 amino acids. V lost 3 bases and J lost 1; bases outside the gene matches: 5. Germline V CDR1 and CDR2: SNHLY, FYNNEI. The CDR3 protein is CASSDEGAGNTEAFF. The CDR3 nucleotides read TGTGCCAGCAGTGACGAGGGGGCGGGGAACACTGAAGCTTTCTTT.

The V and J genes are TRBV28 and TRBJ1-2; 9 bases agree with TRBD1. CDR1 is MDHEN, CDR2 SYDVKM, per germline. V dropped 5 bases and J dropped 7; count of bases not matched to a gene: 5. This CDR3 comprises 13 residues. CDR3 nucleotides: TGTGCCAGCAGTAGAGGGACAGGGTTTGGCTACACCTTC. It encodes CASSRGTGFGYTF.

The chain couples TRBV28 to TRBJ2-4; no reliable D call. V lost 5 bases and J 9 bases, leaving 29 bases between the germline ends. The CDR3 has 18 residues. Per the germline V gene, CDR1 is MDHEN and CDR2 is SYDVKM. In nucleotides, the CDR3 is TGTGCCAGCAGTCCCCTCCCCCCTAGTAGTTTCGGTTTGAGCATTCAGTACTTC. Its protein is CASSPLPPSSFGLSIQYF.

The rearrangement uses TRBV5-1 and TRBJ1-4; a weak D match, TRBD1 (5 bases). Trimming removed 0 bases at V and 7 bases at J, with 10 bases between. CDR3 length equals 14 residues. CDR1 is SGHRS, CDR2 YFSETQ, per germline. CDR3 sequence: CASSLDRRGEKLFF. The CDR3 region has the DNA TGCGCCAGCAGCTTGGACAGGCGAGGTGAAAAACTGTTTTTT.

The chain couples TRBV10-1 to TRBJ2-2, with D perhaps assigned TRBD1 or TRBD2 (5 bases each). In germline, CDR1 is WNHNN, CDR2 SYGVQD (reference sequence). The CDR3 runs to 15 residues. V lost 6 bases and J lost 1, with 12 bases in between. CDR3 in amino acids: CASRKTRGNTGELFF. The CDR3 nucleotides are TGCGCCAGCAGAAAGACGAGGGGGAACACCGGGGAGCTGTTTTTT.

The chain employs TRBV15 and TRBJ2-1; 7 positions agree with TRBD2. The J segment lost 4 bases and the V segment lost 11 bases, leaving 11 bases of the junction unmatched. Germline CDR1 is LNHNV and CDR2 is YYDKDF (reference sequence). There are 14 residues in the CDR3. The DNA for the CDR3 is TGTGCCGCCGGGCGTCTAGCGGAATACAATGAGCAGTTCTTC. Protein sequence: CAAGRLAEYNEQFF.

This rearrangement joins TRBV6-5 to TRBJ2-3, with TRBD1 as a possible D gene (6 bases). V was clipped by 6 bases and J by 2 bases, with 9 bases between them. This CDR3 has 13 residues. Germline CDR1 reads MNHEY; CDR2 reads SVGAGI. For the CDR3, the DNA is TGTGCCAGCAGGGACAGCGTCACAGATACGCAGTATTTT. This codes for CASRDSVTDTQYF.

The chain uses TRBV27 and TRBJ1-1, with 9 positions matching TRBD1. The CDR3 has 13 residues. Germline V gives CDR1 MNHEY, CDR2 SMNVEV (reference sequence). V was pared by 5 bases and J by 8 bases, with 6 bases of the junction left unmatched. The CDR3 sequence is CASSRDRAIEAFF. Here the CDR3 DNA reads TGTGCCAGCAGTCGGGACAGGGCTATAGAAGCTTTCTTT.